A selection of T cell receptor beta chains follows, all from one sample in a study of cytomegalovirus exposure and HLA in healthy donors. TCRdb's copy holds only in-frame clones and misses some; the assay was immunoSEQ multiplex PCR. The table lists around 190,000 clones, around 77% of them singletons. The material sequenced was PBMCs. The receptors derive from a man aged 55-75 years in good health and CMV-seronegative. Each CDR3 is given with its conserved first and last residue. A D gene is named only where the DNA matches it firmly. Expanded clones get a size class; other rows say once, few or many, or leave the size out.

length: 15; size: -; V: TRBV27; D: -; J: TRBJ2-7; DNA: TGTGCCAGCAGTTTTATTCAGGGAAGCTCCTACGAGCAGTACTTC; CDR3: CASSFIQGSSYEQYF
length: 15; size: -; V: TRBV19; D: TRBD1; J: TRBJ1-5; DNA: TGTGCCGTTAAACAGGGGGATGCTAGCAATCAGCCCCAGCATTTT; CDR3: CAVKQGDASNQPQHF
length: 12; size: -; V: TRBV2; D: -; J: TRBJ2-5; DNA: TGTGCCAGCAGGGTGTTGGCAGAGACCCAGTACTTC; CDR3: CASRVLAETQYF
length: 13; size: -; V: TRBV7-2; D: -; J: TRBJ2-2; DNA: TGTGCCAGCAGCTTACAGGACACCGGGGAGCTGTTTTTT; CDR3: CASSLQDTGELFF
length: 15; size: -; V: TRBV7-9; D: -; J: TRBJ1-1; DNA: TGTGCCAGCAGCTTCGCGGGGGGTCAGGCTGCGAGAGCTTTCTTT; CDR3: CASSFAGGQAARAFF
length: 16; size: few; V: TRBV19; D: TRBD1; J: TRBJ2-3; DNA: TGTGCCAGTAGCCCCACCCCGCAGGGGGCCACAGATACGCAGTATTTT; CDR3: CASSPTPQGATDTQYF
length: 15; size: -; V: TRBV6-6; D: TRBD2; J: TRBJ2-7; DNA: TGTGCCAGCAGTTACCTCCTAGCGGGAGCGACGGAGCAGTACTTC; CDR3: CASSYLLAGATEQYF
length: 13; size: -; V: TRBV2; D: -; J: TRBJ1-2; DNA: TGTGCCAGCTACCTAACGCGGGCTGGTGGCTACACCTTC; CDR3: CASYLTRAGGYTF
length: 15; size: -; V: TRBV19; D: -; J: TRBJ1-1; DNA: TGTGCCAGTAGAGGCCGGACGGGAATGAACACTGAAGCTTTCTTT; CDR3: CASRGRTGMNTEAFF
length: 17; size: -; V: TRBV4-3; D: TRBD2; J: TRBJ2-3; DNA: TGCGCCAGCAGCCAAGGGGTTGGCGGGGGGGCCACAGATACGCAGTATTTT; CDR3: CASSQGVGGGATDTQYF
length: 16; size: -; V: TRBV7-9; D: TRBD1; J: TRBJ2-2; DNA: TGTGCCAGCAGCTTACCCATGGGACAGCCAACCGGGGAGCTGTTTTTT; CDR3: CASSLPMGQPTGELFF
length: 15; size: -; V: TRBV28; D: -; J: TRBJ2-7; DNA: TGTGCCAGCACACCATCCCTCCAGGGCTCCTACGAGCAGTACTTC; CDR3: CASTPSLQGSYEQYF
length: 16; size: once; V: TRBV13; D: -; J: TRBJ2-7; DNA: TGTGCCAGCAGCTTCCTCCGGGTGGATACCTTCTACGAGCAGTACTTC; CDR3: CASSFLRVDTFYEQYF
length: 15; size: -; V: TRBV11-2; D: TRBD1; J: TRBJ1-2; DNA: TGTGCCAGCAGACCCGACAGGGTATCTAACTATGGCTACACCTTC; CDR3: CASRPDRVSNYGYTF
length: 14; size: -; V: TRBV28; D: -; J: TRBJ2-1; DNA: TGTGCCAGCAGTTTAGGCACAGGGTCCGATGAGCAGTTCTTC; CDR3: CASSLGTGSDEQFF
length: 16; size: -; V: TRBV7-9; D: -; J: TRBJ2-5; DNA: TGTGCCAGCAGCTCCATGTTGGAGGGTGGACAAGAGACCCAGTACTTC; CDR3: CASSSMLEGGQETQYF
length: 13; size: -; V: TRBV6-5; D: -; J: TRBJ1-2; DNA: TGTGCCAGCACCCGGCAGGGCGACTATGGCTACACCTTC; CDR3: CASTRQGDYGYTF
length: 15; size: -; V: TRBV5-1; D: TRBD2; J: TRBJ2-2; DNA: TGCGCCAGCGAACCTAGCGGGGGGGTCGTCGGGGAGCTGTTTTTT; CDR3: CASEPSGGVVGELFF
length: 16; size: -; V: TRBV5-1; D: -; J: TRBJ2-6; DNA: TGCGCCAGCAGGGTCGGGACACCGGGAGGGGCCAACGTCCTGACTTTC; CDR3: CASRVGTPGGANVLTF
length: 14; size: -; V: TRBV30; D: TRBD2; J: TRBJ2-7; DNA: TGTGCCTGGAGTGAAAGAGCGGGAGTTTACGAGCAGTACTTC; CDR3: CAWSERAGVYEQYF
length: 15; size: -; V: TRBV4-1; D: -; J: TRBJ2-7; DNA: TGCGCCAGCAGCCAAGAAGAGAGTCCTCTCTACGAGCAGTACTTC; CDR3: CASSQEESPLYEQYF
length: 16; size: -; V: TRBV4-1; D: TRBD2; J: TRBJ2-3; DNA: TGCGCCAGCAGCCAAGAAGGGCGGGGGGGCACAGATACGCAGTATTTT; CDR3: CASSQEGRGGTDTQYF
length: 17; size: -; V: TRBV15; D: -; J: TRBJ2-1; DNA: TGTGCCACCAGCAGAGATCACGGGATTCCGCCGAGAAATGAGCAGTTCTTC; CDR3: CATSRDHGIPPRNEQFF
length: 14; size: -; V: TRBV28; D: TRBD1; J: TRBJ1-2; DNA: TGTGCCAGCAGGACGCCAAAGGGGGCGCGGGGCTACCCCTTC; CDR3: CASRTPKGARGYPF
length: 16; size: once; V: TRBV4-1; D: -; J: TRBJ1-5; DNA: TGCGCCAGCAGCCAAGGTCTGGGGGCTCTCAACCAGCCCCAGCATTTT; CDR3: CASSQGLGALNQPQHF
length: 17; size: -; V: TRBV18; D: TRBD2; J: TRBJ2-5; DNA: TGTGCCAGCTCACAGAGACTAGCGGGAGCCTCGGGGGAGACCCAGTACTTC; CDR3: CASSQRLAGASGETQYF
length: 16; size: -; V: TRBV19; D: -; J: TRBJ2-1; DNA: TGTGCCAGTAGTATGAGCTCGACTTTCTCCTACAATGAGCAGTTCTTC; CDR3: CASSMSSTFSYNEQFF
length: 15; size: -; V: TRBV9; D: TRBD2; J: TRBJ2-7; DNA: TGTGCCAGCAGCCAGGGACTAGCGGCTCCCTACGAGCAGTACTTC; CDR3: CASSQGLAAPYEQYF
length: 12; size: -; V: TRBV29-1; D: TRBD1; J: TRBJ2-7; DNA: TGCAGCGCCGGGACAGGGGTCTACGAGCAGTACTTC; CDR3: CSAGTGVYEQYF
length: 14; size: -; V: TRBV4-3; D: -; J: TRBJ2-7; DNA: TGCGCCAGCAGCCCCGGACAGCGTTCCTACGAGCAGTACTTC; CDR3: CASSPGQRSYEQYF
length: 17; size: -; V: TRBV13; D: TRBD1; J: TRBJ2-1; DNA: TGTGCCAGCAGCCGCGGACAGGGGAACTTTGGATACAATGAGCAGTTCTTC; CDR3: CASSRGQGNFGYNEQFF
length: 15; size: -; V: TRBV27; D: -; J: TRBJ2-7; DNA: TGTGCCAGCAGTTTATTGCAGGGGTCTTCCGGCGAGCAGTACTTC; CDR3: CASSLLQGSSGEQYF
length: 12; size: -; V: TRBV30; D: TRBD1; J: TRBJ1-1; DNA: TGTGCCTGGAGTCCTCAGGGGGGTCCAGCTTTCTTT; CDR3: CAWSPQGGPAFF
length: 13; size: once; V: TRBV27; D: -; J: TRBJ1-2; DNA: TGTGCCAGCAGTCACGGACAGACTTTTGGCTACACCTTC; CDR3: CASSHGQTFGYTF
length: 16; size: -; V: TRBV5-1; D: TRBD2; J: TRBJ2-2; DNA: TGCGCCAGCAGCCCCTTAGCGGGAGGAGGCACCGGGGAGCTGTTTTTT; CDR3: CASSPLAGGGTGELFF